This record concerns one TCR beta chain sequence. CDR1 is SGHRS and CDR2 is YFSETQ in the germline V gene. Unmatched junction bases numbered 11, after V lost 4 bases and J lost 3 bases. The CDR3 has 17 residues. The sample originates from a study of cytomegalovirus exposure and HLA in healthy donors. The PCR used 60 Vbeta and 13 Jbeta primers. This table comes from immunoSEQ multiplex PCR, and its TCRdb copy is limited to in-frame clones, with some not included. This table has 210,000 or so clones, approximately 82% appearing once. Sequencing was done on a sample of PBMCs. The clonotype originates from a man aged 18 to 35 in good health and CMV-seronegative. The V gene is TRBV5-1, the J gene TRBJ2-7, with 12 bases lining up with TRBD2. In DNA, the CDR3 is TGCGCCAGCAGCCTCAAGAGGACTAGCGGGGTTTTCTACGAGCAGTACTTC. Translation gives CASSLKRTSGVFYEQYF.